Below, 10 T cell receptor beta chains from the same sample are listed, as sequenced in a study of radiotherapy plus CTLA-4 blockade in lung cancer. Generated by immunoSEQ multiplex PCR, the TCRdb table keeps only in-frame clones and is missing some. The repertoire includes around 90,000 clones, roughly four fifths of them detected once, and approximately 15% sits in the top ten. The source material was peripheral blood, sampled from a patient treated with radiotherapy plus ipilimumab. Receptors were obtained from a human donor with non-small cell lung cancer that progressed on radiotherapy plus ipilimumab.

The chain uses TRBV5-6 and TRBJ2-1; TRBD1 is a possible D gene (6 bases). V was clipped by 6 bases and J by 4 bases, with 17 bases between them. Germline lookup yields CDR1 SGHDT and CDR2 YYEEEE. The CDR3 covers 15 residues. The CDR3 is CASTALGQGYNEQFF. CDR3 DNA sequence: TGTGCCAGCACCGCCCTTGGGCAGGGGTACAATGAGCAGTTCTTC.

This sequence joins TRBV7-9 and TRBJ2-2; 7 positions agree with TRBD1. Germline CDR1 and CDR2: SEHNR and FQNEAQ (reference sequence). This CDR3 has 16 amino acids. Trimming at V came to 5 bases and at J to 6 bases, leaving 12 bases not matched to a gene. The CDR3 coding sequence is TGTGCCAGCAGCAAAGAGGTACAGGGGTGGGCCGGGGAGCTGTTTTTT. Its protein is CASSKEVQGWAGELFF.

The rearrangement uses TRBV10-3 and TRBJ2-1; 7 positions match TRBD1. CDR3 length: 13 residues. Germline V gene data show CDR1 as ENHRY and CDR2 as SYGVKD. J gave up 1 base and V 9 bases, and 3 bases lay outside the gene matches. For the CDR3, the DNA is TGTGCCATTCAGGACAGGTCCTACAATGAGCAGTTCTTC. Translated, it gives CAIQDRSYNEQFF.

V gene TRBV30 combines with J gene TRBJ1-3, with 7 nucleotides matching TRBD1. V gave up 3 bases and J gave up 1 base; unmatched junction bases: 15. CDR1 is GTSNPN, CDR2 SVGIG, per germline (reference sequence). The CDR3 has 18 amino acids. This CDR3 is CAWRPPPARGPSGNTIYF. In DNA, the CDR3 is TGTGCCTGGAGGCCCCCCCCTGCAAGGGGGCCATCTGGAAACACCATATATTTT.

This clone was seen only once. The rearrangement uses TRBV6-4 and TRBJ1-6, with D perhaps matching TRBD1 (6 bases). V dropped 0 bases and J dropped 10 bases, with 7 bases sitting between them. CDR3 length equals 13 residues. The germline CDR1 and CDR2 sequences are MRHNA and SNTAGT. The CDR3 DNA sequence: TGTGCCAGCAGTGACTCGGGGGGCTCACCCCTCCACTTT. Translation gives CASSDSGGSPLHF.

This rearrangement joins TRBV5-5 to TRBJ1-1; D perhaps matches TRBD1 (6 bases). CDR3 length: 16 amino acids. Germline-derived CDR1 and CDR2 are SGHKS and YYEKEE (reference sequence). V lost 4 bases, J lost 1 base, and 17 bases lay in between. CDR3 region: CASSGRTVGWNTEAFF. The DNA of the CDR3 is TGTGCCAGCAGCGGCAGGACAGTCGGATGGAACACTGAAGCTTTCTTT.

This clone appeared a single time. The chain couples TRBV6-5 to TRBJ2-7; 8 nucleotides align to TRBD1. In germline, CDR1 is MNHEY, CDR2 SVGAGI. V lost 6 bases to trimming and J lost 2 bases; unmatched junction nucleotides: 6. This CDR3 has 14 residues. The CDR3 loop reads CASSIATGAYEQYF. CDR3 DNA: TGTGCCAGCAGCATCGCGACAGGGGCCTACGAGCAGTACTTC.

V usage is TRBV30 and J usage is TRBJ2-5, with 7 positions matching TRBD2. The junction had 1 base not matched to a gene; V was cut back by 0 bases and J by 3 bases. In germline, CDR1 is GTSNPN, CDR2 SVGIG (reference sequence). The CDR3 runs to 13 residues. CDR3 sequence (DNA): TGTGCCTGGAGTGTTCTAGCGGAAGAGACCCAGTACTTC. This encodes CAWSVLAEETQYF.

The chain carries TRBV11-1 and TRBJ1-1, with D possibly being TRBD1 (5 bases). Germline V CDR1 and CDR2: SGHAT, FQDESV (reference sequence). The CDR3 totals 13 residues. V was cut by 5 bases and J by 1 base, with 8 bases left in between. CDR3 nucleotide sequence: TGTGCCAGCAGCCTACAGGAGAACACTGAAGCTTTCTTT. This translates into CASSLQENTEAFF.

The V gene is TRBV28, the J gene TRBJ1-1; no clear D. V lost 6 bases and J lost 4, with 12 bases in between. CDR1 is MDHEN, CDR2 SYDVKM, per germline. The CDR3 spans 13 residues. CDR3 in amino acids: CASRVGFFTEAFF. The CDR3 DNA is TGTGCCAGCAGGGTGGGGTTTTTCACTGAAGCTTTCTTT.